One sample yielded the 9 T cell receptor beta chains listed below, sequenced in a study of T cell responses to AZD1222 COVID-19 vaccine. Profiled with immunoSEQ multiplex PCR; TCRdb holds only in-frame clones, not every one. The table has some 120,000 clones, approximately 93% seen once. Sequenced here: peripheral blood, sampled on day 0 of AZD1222 vaccination. The source is an adult in good health.

The chain employs TRBV27 and TRBJ2-7, with unresolved D. The CDR3 length is 14 residues. The V gene lost 1 base and the J gene lost 3 bases, with 10 bases spanning the gap. Germline assignment: CDR1 MNHEY and CDR2 SMNVEV (reference sequence). The CDR3 region has the DNA TGTGCCAGCAGTTTATTTGGGGAATACTACGAGCAGTACTTC. Encoded protein: CASSLFGEYYEQYF.

The chain combines TRBV19 with TRBJ1-6; tentative D call: TRBD1 (6 bases). Germline V gives CDR1 LNHDA, CDR2 SQIVND (reference sequence). This CDR3 contains 18 residues. V was clipped by 2 bases and J by 5 bases, with 19 bases between them. The CDR3 bases are TGTGCCAGTAGTATAACATCGGGGGGCGCGGGAGATAATTCACCCCTCCACTTT. This codes for CASSITSGGAGDNSPLHF. Looking up the rest from reference TRBV19 and TRBJ1-6 gives the full variable domain: DGGITQSPKYLFRKEGQNVTLSCEQNLNHDAMYWYRQDPGQGLRLIYYSQIVNDFQKGDIAEGYSVSREKKESFPLTVTSAQKNPTAFYLCASSITSGGAGDNSPLHFGNGTRLTVT.

The CDR3 protein is CASSQLGGLEQPQHF. For the CDR3, the DNA is TGTGCCAGCAGCCAACTAGGGGGATTGGAGCAGCCCCAGCATTTT. The genes are TRBV3-1 (or the pseudogene TRBV3-2) and TRBJ1-5; maybe TRBD1 (6 bases). The V end lost 2 bases, the J end lost 7 bases, and 15 bases lay between the germline ends. The CDR3 contains 15 residues. CDR1 is LGHDT and CDR2 is YNNKEL in the germline V gene (reference sequence).

A single count supports this clone. This chain links TRBV7-8 with TRBJ1-1; no clear D gene. CDR3 length: 14 amino acids. The germline V gene has CDR1 SGHVS and CDR2 FQNEAQ. Trimming left V 2 bases short and J 0 bases short, with 7 bases between. The CDR3 here is CASSLTELNTEAFF. CDR3 in DNA: TGTGCCAGCAGCTTAACGGAACTGAACACTGAAGCTTTCTTT. Full variable domain (remainder filled in from reference TRBV7-8 and TRBJ1-1): GAGVSQSPRYKVAKRGQDVALRCDPISGHVSLFWYQQALGQGPEFLTYFQNEAQLDKSGLPSDRFFAERPEGSVSTLKIQRTQQEDSAVYLCASSLTELNTEAFFGQGTRLTVV.

The rearrangement links TRBV7-9 to TRBJ1-2; tentatively, D is TRBD1 (5 bases). This CDR3 is built from 12 residues. Germline values: CDR1 SEHNR, CDR2 FQNEAQ (reference sequence). V was shortened by 10 bases and J by 4 bases, with 13 bases between the two germline ends. The DNA of the CDR3 is TGTGCCACCGACACAGGACCCTATGGCTACACCTTC. It encodes CATDTGPYGYTF.

V and J are TRBV11-2 and TRBJ1-2, with 11 nucleotides matching TRBD1. The CDR3 spans 15 residues. Germline V gene sequence: CDR1 SGHAT, CDR2 FQNNGV. V was clipped by 5 bases and J by 4 bases; unmatched bases: 6. The CDR3 sequence is CASSLGTGGTYGYTF. CDR3 coding DNA: TGTGCCAGCAGCCTAGGGACAGGGGGAACCTATGGCTACACCTTC. Together with reference TRBV11-2 and TRBJ1-2, the CDR3 gives the full variable domain: EAGVAQSPRYKIIEKRQSVAFWCNPISGHATLYWYQQILGQGPKLLIQFQNNGVVDDSQLPKDRFSAERLKGVDSTLKIQPAKLEDSAVYLCASSLGTGGTYGYTFGSGTRLTVV.

This clone was seen only once. The chain links TRBV10-3 to TRBJ2-2; perhaps TRBD1 as D (5 bases). V lost 4 bases to trimming and J lost 6 bases, with 12 bases between them. Germline CDR1 and CDR2: ENHRY and SYGVKD. The CDR3 covers 14 residues. The CDR3 DNA reads as TGTGCCATCAGTGTTTTGGACACCGCCGGGGAGCTGTTTTTT. This sequence encodes CAISVLDTAGELFF.

This chain links TRBV6-1 with TRBJ1-5, with no clear D. CDR3 length equals 15 residues. V lost 2 bases and J 2 bases, leaving 10 bases between the germline ends. The germline CDR1 and CDR2 sequences are MNHNS and SASEGT. The CDR3 region is CASSETRTGNQPQHF. The DNA of the CDR3 is TGTGCCAGCAGTGAAACCCGAACAGGCAATCAGCCCCAGCATTTT.

The CDR3 loop reads CASSSGPNSLNQPQHF. DNA of the CDR3: TGTGCCAGCAGCTCAGGACCTAATTCCCTCAATCAGCCCCAGCATTTT. The rearrangement joins TRBV7-2 to TRBJ1-5; the D is unclear. Deletions cut 4 bases from V and 3 bases from J, with 16 bases between. Looked up from germline, CDR1 is SGHTA and CDR2 is FQGNSA. This CDR3 comprises 16 residues.